The rows below give T cell receptor beta chains drawn from one sample of a study of T cells after yellow fever vaccination. TCRdb re-analysed the 5' RACE reads in MiXCR, keeping a single row per CDR3 protein. The data contain some 320,000 distinct CDR3 sequences, about 10% of them singletons. The source material was CD4+ T cells sorted from PBMCs, sampled 45 days after the yellow fever booster vaccination. Source of these receptors: a man between 18 and 35 years old who received the YFV17D yellow fever vaccine. Each CDR3 is given with its conserved first and last residue. A D gene is named only where the DNA matches it firmly. Clone sizes are given selectively: once, few, many, or a class where the clone is expanded.

J gene: TRBJ2-1
D gene: .
V gene: TRBV2
clone size: few
CDR3 DNA: TGTGCCAGCAGGGGAAGAGCCTACAATGAGCAGTTCTTC
CDR3 protein: CASRGRAYNEQFF

J gene: TRBJ2-3
D gene: TRBD1
V gene: TRBV28
clone size: .
CDR3 DNA: TGTGCCAGCAGTGCTCCGGGACAGGAGAGCACAGATACGCAGTATTTT
CDR3 protein: CASSAPGQESTDTQYF

J gene: TRBJ2-7
D gene: .
V gene: TRBV9
clone size: few
CDR3 DNA: TGTGCCAGCAGCGTAGACTGGTCAGACGAGCAGTACTTC
CDR3 protein: CASSVDWSDEQYF

J gene: TRBJ2-1
D gene: .
V gene: TRBV5-6
clone size: .
CDR3 DNA: TGTGCCAGCAGCAGACGGGGATACAATGAGCAGTTCTTC
CDR3 protein: CASSRRGYNEQFF

J gene: TRBJ2-7
D gene: .
V gene: TRBV6-2/TRBV6-3
clone size: .
CDR3 DNA: TGTGCCAGCAGTTACTCAGCCCGGGAGTATGGGCAGTACTTC
CDR3 protein: CASSYSAREYGQYF

J gene: TRBJ2-1
D gene: .
V gene: TRBV29-1
clone size: few
CDR3 DNA: TGCAGCGCCGGCCGCGATTTGATTGAGCAGTTCTTC
CDR3 protein: CSAGRDLIEQFF

J gene: TRBJ2-3
D gene: .
V gene: TRBV5-1
clone size: few
CDR3 DNA: TGCGCCAGCAGCTGGGCGGGGACCCGAGGAGATACGCAGTATTTT
CDR3 protein: CASSWAGTRGDTQYF

J gene: TRBJ2-1
D gene: .
V gene: TRBV5-6
clone size: many
CDR3 DNA: TGTGCCAGCAGCTTGAGGGATTATGCCCTAAGAGCGTTCTTC
CDR3 protein: CASSLRDYALRAFF

J gene: TRBJ2-3
D gene: TRBD1
V gene: TRBV5-1
clone size: once
CDR3 DNA: TGCGCCAGCAGCTTGGCCACAGGGGCGGCAGATACGCAGTATTTT
CDR3 protein: CASSLATGAADTQYF

J gene: TRBJ2-5
D gene: .
V gene: TRBV7-2
clone size: many
CDR3 DNA: TGTGCCAGCAGTCGAGAGTACCAAGAGACCCAGTACTTC
CDR3 protein: CASSREYQETQYF

J gene: TRBJ1-1
D gene: .
V gene: TRBV29-1
clone size: few
CDR3 DNA: TGCAGCGTTTCTCCGGGGAACACTGAAGCTTTCTTT
CDR3 protein: CSVSPGNTEAFF

J gene: TRBJ1-5
D gene: .
V gene: TRBV20-1
clone size: .
CDR3 DNA: TGCAGTGCTAGAGACCTGGTCGGCCAGCCCCAGCATTTT
CDR3 protein: CSARDLVGQPQHF

J gene: TRBJ2-5
D gene: TRBD2
V gene: TRBV7-2
clone size: few
CDR3 DNA: TGTGCCAGCAGCCGACTGACTAGCGGGGGTCCGCAGTACTTC
CDR3 protein: CASSRLTSGGPQYF

J gene: TRBJ1-5
D gene: TRBD1
V gene: TRBV12-3/TRBV12-4
clone size: few
CDR3 DNA: TGTGCCAGCAGTCCCGGATGGGACAGGGGAGGTCAGCCCCAGCATTTT
CDR3 protein: CASSPGWDRGGQPQHF

J gene: TRBJ1-5
D gene: .
V gene: TRBV20-1
clone size: .
CDR3 DNA: TGCAGTGCTACAGGGTCGGGCAATCAGCCCCAGCATTTT
CDR3 protein: CSATGSGNQPQHF

J gene: TRBJ2-1
D gene: .
V gene: TRBV6-5
clone size: .
CDR3 DNA: TGTGCCAGCACCCGCGGGACCCTCAATGAGCAGTTCTTC
CDR3 protein: CASTRGTLNEQFF

J gene: TRBJ2-5
D gene: TRBD1
V gene: TRBV28
clone size: many
CDR3 DNA: TGTGCCAGCAGTGCCGGGACAGGGGGTTGGGAGACCCAGTACTTC
CDR3 protein: CASSAGTGGWETQYF

J gene: TRBJ2-7
D gene: TRBD2
V gene: TRBV6-2/TRBV6-3
clone size: few
CDR3 DNA: TGTGCCAGCAGTTATCCGGGACTAGCACGGGAGCAGTACTTC
CDR3 protein: CASSYPGLAREQYF

J gene: TRBJ2-1
D gene: .
V gene: TRBV12-3/TRBV12-4
clone size: many
CDR3 DNA: TGTGCCAGCAGTCCCAACTGGGGGGATTTAGAGTTCTTC
CDR3 protein: CASSPNWGDLEFF

J gene: TRBJ2-5
D gene: TRBD2
V gene: TRBV7-8
clone size: few
CDR3 DNA: TGTGCCAGCAGCTTGCCCCCCTCCGGGGGGGCTGGGGAGACCCAGTACTTC
CDR3 protein: CASSLPPSGGAGETQYF

J gene: TRBJ1-6
D gene: .
V gene: TRBV18
clone size: many
CDR3 DNA: TGTGCCAGCTCCCCACAACCTTTACCGGGACAAGGACTCCACTTT
CDR3 protein: CASSPQPLPGQGLHF

J gene: TRBJ2-1
D gene: .
V gene: TRBV20-1
clone size: .
CDR3 DNA: TGCAGTGCTAGAGTTCCGGGGAGCTCCTACAATGAGCAGTTCTTC
CDR3 protein: CSARVPGSSYNEQFF

J gene: TRBJ2-4
D gene: .
V gene: TRBV7-2
clone size: .
CDR3 DNA: TGTGCCAGCAGCCCCTGGGGTGGCAAAAACATTCAGTACTTC
CDR3 protein: CASSPWGGKNIQYF

J gene: TRBJ1-5
D gene: .
V gene: TRBV7-8
clone size: few
CDR3 DNA: TGTGCCAGCAGCCTAGCCGCAGGGGATGTCAATCAGCCCCAGCATTTT
CDR3 protein: CASSLAAGDVNQPQHF

J gene: TRBJ1-1
D gene: .
V gene: TRBV27
clone size: few
CDR3 DNA: TGTGCCAGCAGTCGTGCCCCGCAGGGATCTGAAGCTTTCTTT
CDR3 protein: CASSRAPQGSEAFF

J gene: TRBJ2-3
D gene: TRBD1
V gene: TRBV30
clone size: .
CDR3 DNA: TGTGCCTGGAGTGCGAGAACCGGGACAGGGCGCCGTGGGGATACGCAGTATTTT
CDR3 protein: CAWSARTGTGRRGDTQYF

J gene: TRBJ2-3
D gene: .
V gene: TRBV29-1
clone size: .
CDR3 DNA: TGCAGCGTTTATAAGGGGGGGGATACGCAGTATTTT
CDR3 protein: CSVYKGGDTQYF

J gene: TRBJ1-1
D gene: .
V gene: TRBV7-9
clone size: few
CDR3 DNA: TGTGCCAGCAGCCAGTTCGGCAGGGGTACTACTGAAGCTTTCTTT
CDR3 protein: CASSQFGRGTTEAFF

J gene: TRBJ1-1
D gene: .
V gene: TRBV7-8
clone size: .
CDR3 DNA: TGTGCCAGCAGCCATGACATGTCTAGAGCTTTCTTT
CDR3 protein: CASSHDMSRAFF

J gene: TRBJ2-2
D gene: TRBD2
V gene: TRBV7-6
clone size: few
CDR3 DNA: TGTGCCAGCAGCTTAATCTCGGGAGGCCCCGGGGAGCTGTTTTTT
CDR3 protein: CASSLISGGPGELFF

J gene: TRBJ2-3
D gene: TRBD2
V gene: TRBV14
clone size: many
CDR3 DNA: TGTGCCAGCAGCCAAGGAGCGGGGTTGGAGACGCAGTATTTT
CDR3 protein: CASSQGAGLETQYF

J gene: TRBJ2-1
D gene: .
V gene: TRBV5-1
clone size: .
CDR3 DNA: TGCGCCAGCAGCTTGCTTTGGGTTGACGAGGGCAGTGAGCAGTTCTTC
CDR3 protein: CASSLLWVDEGSEQFF

J gene: TRBJ2-1
D gene: .
V gene: TRBV6-6
clone size: .
CDR3 DNA: TGTGCCAGCAGCGGACACATAACCGTCGACCCCTACAATGAGCAGTTCTTC
CDR3 protein: CASSGHITVDPYNEQFF